This T cell receptor beta chain was sequenced in a study of Ad26.COV2.S vaccination and SARS-CoV-2 variants. Study in general: Administration of Ad26.COV2.S was intramuscular, either once or twice 56 days apart.

Some clones are missing from TCRdb's copy, which holds only in-frame ones; the method was immunoSEQ multiplex PCR. Seen here are 450,000 to 550,000 clones, approximately 89% observed once, and the top ten hold 2.5% to 3%. Treatment of the sample: some 20 received Ad26.COV2.S at low or high dose, single or two shots; several received placebo; per-sample allocation not given. The investigators took samples on day 63 after the first vaccine or placebo injection. Germline loops: CDR1 MNHEY, CDR2 SVGEGT. The junction had 11 bases not matched to a gene; V was cut back by 5 bases and J by 8 bases. The CDR3 is 14 residues long.

The TCR sequence derives from a person aged 18-65 years who received the Ad26.COV2.S COVID-19 vaccine or a placebo. The sample was peripheral blood, taken in a trial of Ad26.COV2.S vaccine versus placebo. V and J are TRBV6-2 or TRBV6-3 and TRBJ1-2; TRBD1 aligns across 7 bases. CDR3 sequence (DNA): TGTGCCAGCAGTACCGGGACAGACATTTTCGGCTACACCTTC. It translates to CASSTGTDIFGYTF.